This TCR beta chain was documented in a study of blood T cell repertoires in COVID-19. Study overall: Material from acute and convalescent COVID-19 was sourced from the United States, Italy and Spain. From T cells, B-cell-depleted T cells, or PBMCs came the material, which was cDNA or gDNA.

Germline-derived CDR1 and CDR2 are SGHNT and YENEEA. The CDR3 consists of 15 residues. The V end was cut by 5 bases, the J end by 8 bases, with 18 bases between. Authors' data handling: Using reference gene primer amplification, nucleated cell counts were estimated. Produced via immunoSEQ multiplex PCR; TCRdb's table is partial and in-frame only. V and J calls and clone size follow that table, whereas D and trimming were derived from the DNA. Of a few hundred thousand clones in the sample, less than 85% are singletons; the top ten hold 3.5% to 5.5%. The rearrangement links TRBV11-3 to TRBJ2-2; D perhaps matches TRBD2 (5 bases). Input material: peripheral blood. The sequence derives from a man aged 60 to 75 who had recovered from COVID-19. The DNA for the CDR3 is TGTGCCAGCAGCCCAGGCGGCCGGGGTATAGGGGAGCTGTTTTTT. It specifies CASSPGGRGIGELFF.